This T cell receptor beta chain was observed in a study of response to subunit inactivated influenza vaccine. This CDR3 has 17 amino acids. J gave up 8 bases and V 3 bases, and 9 bases lay outside the gene matches. Germline V gives CDR1 LGHDT, CDR2 YNNKEL (reference sequence). This clonotype showed up just a few times. Its target is unknown. In TCRdb, the RT-PCR reads were re-called with MiXCR into one record per CDR3 protein. The table lists approximately 730,000 distinct CDR3 sequences, around 14% of them singletons. Overall study findings and caveats: The authors offered the suggestion that each seasonal influenza vaccination recruits few new T cells.

V and J are TRBV3-1 and TRBJ2-4; TRBD2 aligns across 14 bases. The receptor was isolated from a man aged 45-65 years who received an inactivated influenza vaccine. The material was PBMCs from blood, obtained approximately 15 days before vaccination. Here the CDR3 DNA reads TGTGCCAGCAGCCAGGGACTAGCGGGAGTCTCTGGAGACATTCAGTACTTC. Protein: CASSQGLAGVSGDIQYF.